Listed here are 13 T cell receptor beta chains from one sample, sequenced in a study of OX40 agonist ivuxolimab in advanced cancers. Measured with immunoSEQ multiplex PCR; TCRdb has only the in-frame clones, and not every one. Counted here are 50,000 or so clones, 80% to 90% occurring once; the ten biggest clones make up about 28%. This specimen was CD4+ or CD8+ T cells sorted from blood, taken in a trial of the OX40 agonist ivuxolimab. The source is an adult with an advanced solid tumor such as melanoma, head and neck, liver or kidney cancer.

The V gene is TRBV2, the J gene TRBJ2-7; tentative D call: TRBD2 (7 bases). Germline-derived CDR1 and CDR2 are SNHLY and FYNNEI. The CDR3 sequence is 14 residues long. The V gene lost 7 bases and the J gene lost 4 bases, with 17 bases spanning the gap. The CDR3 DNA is TGTGCCAGCACCGTAGGGGGGGGACTTTACGAGCAGTACTTC. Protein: CASTVGGGLYEQYF.

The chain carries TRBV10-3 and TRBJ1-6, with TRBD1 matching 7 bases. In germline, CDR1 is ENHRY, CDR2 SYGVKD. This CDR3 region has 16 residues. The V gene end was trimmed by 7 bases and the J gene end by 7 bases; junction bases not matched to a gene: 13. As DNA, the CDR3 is TGTGCCATCACCCGGGACAGCATCTCGCCCAATTCACCCCTCCACTTT. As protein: CAITRDSISPNSPLHF.

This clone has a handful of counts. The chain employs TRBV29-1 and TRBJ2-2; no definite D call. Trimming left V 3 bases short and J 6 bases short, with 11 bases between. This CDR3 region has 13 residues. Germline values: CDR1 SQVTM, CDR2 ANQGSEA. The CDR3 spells CSVDVGFSGELFF. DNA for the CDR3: TGCAGCGTTGACGTGGGGTTTTCCGGGGAGCTGTTTTTT.

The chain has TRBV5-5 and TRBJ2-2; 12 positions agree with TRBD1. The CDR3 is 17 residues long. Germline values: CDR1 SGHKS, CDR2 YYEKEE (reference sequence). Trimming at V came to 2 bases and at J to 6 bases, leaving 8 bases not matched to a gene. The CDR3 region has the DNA TGTGCCAGCAGCTTTAGGGACAGGGGGCAATCGGCCGGGGAGCTGTTTTTT. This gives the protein CASSFRDRGQSAGELFF.

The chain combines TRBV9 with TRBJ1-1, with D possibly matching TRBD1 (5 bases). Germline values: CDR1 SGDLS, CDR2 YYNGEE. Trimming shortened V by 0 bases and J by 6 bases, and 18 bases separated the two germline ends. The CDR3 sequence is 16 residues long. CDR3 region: CASSVEDRGVFAEAFF. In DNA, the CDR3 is TGTGCCAGCAGCGTAGAGGATCGGGGGGTCTTCGCTGAAGCTTTCTTT. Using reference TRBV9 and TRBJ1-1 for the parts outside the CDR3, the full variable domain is DSGVTQTPKHLITATGQRVTLRCSPRSGDLSVYWYQQSLDQGLQFLIQYYNGEERAKGNILERFSAQQFPDLHSELNLSSLELGDSALYFCASSVEDRGVFAEAFFGQGTRLTVV.

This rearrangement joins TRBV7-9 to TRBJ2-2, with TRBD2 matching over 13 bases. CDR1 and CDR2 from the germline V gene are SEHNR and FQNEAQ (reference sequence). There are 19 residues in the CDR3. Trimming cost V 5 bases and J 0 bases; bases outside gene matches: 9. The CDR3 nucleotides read TGTGCCAGCAGCCCCCCCCCGGGACTAGCGGGGACGAACACCGGGGAGCTGTTTTTT. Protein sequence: CASSPPPGLAGTNTGELFF.

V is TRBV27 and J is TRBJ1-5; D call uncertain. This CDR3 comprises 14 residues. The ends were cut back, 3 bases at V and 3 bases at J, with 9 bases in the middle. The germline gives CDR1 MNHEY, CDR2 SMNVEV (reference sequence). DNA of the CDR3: TGTGCCAGCAGTTTCTACGGAATCAATCAGCCCCAGCATTTT. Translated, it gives CASSFYGINQPQHF.

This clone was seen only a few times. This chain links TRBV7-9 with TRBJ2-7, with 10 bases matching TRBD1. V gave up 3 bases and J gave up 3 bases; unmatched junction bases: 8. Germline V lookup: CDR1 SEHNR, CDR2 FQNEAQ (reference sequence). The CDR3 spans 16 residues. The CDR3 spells CASSFRSGTGDYEQYF. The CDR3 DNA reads TGTGCCAGCAGCTTTCGCTCCGGGACAGGGGACTACGAGCAGTACTTC. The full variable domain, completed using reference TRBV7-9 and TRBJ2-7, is DTGVSQNPRHKITKRGQNVTFRCDPISEHNRLYWYRQTLGQGPEFLTYFQNEAQLEKSRLLSDRFSAERPKGSFSTLEIQRTEQGDSAMYLCASSFRSGTGDYEQYFGPGTRLTVT.

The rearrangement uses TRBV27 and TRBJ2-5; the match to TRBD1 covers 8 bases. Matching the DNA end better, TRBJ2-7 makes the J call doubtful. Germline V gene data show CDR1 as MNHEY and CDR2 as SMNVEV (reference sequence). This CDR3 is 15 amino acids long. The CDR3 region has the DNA TGTGCCAGCAGTCTCTCAGGGGGCCCGGCCTACGAGCAGTACTTC. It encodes CASSLSGGPAYEQYF.

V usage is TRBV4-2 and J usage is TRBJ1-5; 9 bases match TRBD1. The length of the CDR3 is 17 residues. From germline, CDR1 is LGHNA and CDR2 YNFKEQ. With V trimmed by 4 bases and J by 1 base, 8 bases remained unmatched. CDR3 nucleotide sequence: TGTGCCAGCAGCCCGACTCTGGACAGGGGCAGCAATCAGCCCCAGCATTTT. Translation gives CASSPTLDRGSNQPQHF.

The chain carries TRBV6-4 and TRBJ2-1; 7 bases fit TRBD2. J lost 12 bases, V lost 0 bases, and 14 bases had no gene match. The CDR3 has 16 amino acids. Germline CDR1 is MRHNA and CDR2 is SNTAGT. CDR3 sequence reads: CASSDSWRTSEEGQFF. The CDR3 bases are TGTGCCAGCAGTGACTCTTGGCGGACTAGTGAGGAGGGGCAGTTCTTC.

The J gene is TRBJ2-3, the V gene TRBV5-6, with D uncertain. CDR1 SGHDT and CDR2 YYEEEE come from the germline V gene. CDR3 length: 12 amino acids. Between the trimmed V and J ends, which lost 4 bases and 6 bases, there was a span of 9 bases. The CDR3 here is CASSPLSDTQYF. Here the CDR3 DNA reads TGTGCCAGCAGCCCACTATCGGATACGCAGTATTTT. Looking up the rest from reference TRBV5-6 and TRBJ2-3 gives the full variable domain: DAGVTQSPTHLIKTRGQQVTLRCSPKSGHDTVSWYQQALGQGPQFIFQYYEEEERQRGNFPDRFSGHQFPNYSSELNVNALLLGDSALYLCASSPLSDTQYFGPGTRLTVL.

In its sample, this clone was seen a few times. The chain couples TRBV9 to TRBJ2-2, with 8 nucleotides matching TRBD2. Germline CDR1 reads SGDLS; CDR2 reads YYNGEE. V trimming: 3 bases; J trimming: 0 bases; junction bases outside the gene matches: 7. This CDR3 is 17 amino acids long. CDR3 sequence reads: CASSALKLAANTGELFF. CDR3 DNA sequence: TGTGCCAGCAGCGCCCTCAAACTAGCGGCGAACACCGGGGAGCTGTTTTTT.